Following are 22 T cell receptor beta chains from one sample sequenced in a study of blood T cell repertoires in COVID-19. The table came from immunoSEQ multiplex PCR; TCRdb's copy has only in-frame clones and leaves some out. The data show tens of thousands of clones, with around four fifths seen just once and over 15% held by the top ten. Source material: peripheral blood. All receptors derive from a woman of 80 years or more with acute or convalescent COVID-19.

V is TRBV3-1 (or the pseudogene TRBV3-2) and J is TRBJ2-2, with unresolved D. Germline assignment: CDR1 LGHDT and CDR2 YNNKEL (reference sequence). The CDR3 totals 14 residues. V was clipped by 2 bases and J by 5 bases, with 9 bases between them. The CDR3 loop reads CASSQSRVTGELFF. The DNA for the CDR3 is TGTGCCAGCAGCCAATCTCGGGTGACCGGGGAGCTGTTTTTT.

CDR3 region: CASSMTGGDGYTF. The DNA of the CDR3 is TGTGCCAGCAGCATGACAGGGGGCGATGGCTACACCTTC. V gene TRBV7-8 combines with J gene TRBJ1-2; 10 bases are shared with TRBD1. The V segment lost 5 bases and the J segment 6 bases; nucleotides outside the gene matches: 3. CDR1 and CDR2 (germline): SGHVS, FQNEAQ. The CDR3 is 13 residues long. The full variable domain, in which reference TRBV7-8 and TRBJ1-2 provide the parts outside the CDR3, is GAGVSQSPRYKVAKRGQDVALRCDPISGHVSLFWYQQALGQGPEFLTYFQNEAQLDKSGLPSDRFFAERPEGSVSTLKIQRTQQEDSAVYLCASSMTGGDGYTFGSGTRLTVV.

This chain joins TRBV7-6 and TRBJ1-5, with TRBD1 matching 8 bases. Germline V gives CDR1 SGHVS, CDR2 FNYEAQ. This CDR3 contains 17 residues. The J segment lost 1 base and the V segment lost 4 bases, leaving 9 bases of the junction unmatched. This CDR3 is CASSSDRGSVSNQPQHF. CDR3 nucleotide sequence: TGTGCCAGCAGCTCCGACAGGGGCTCCGTAAGCAATCAGCCCCAGCATTTT. Combining the CDR3 with reference TRBV7-6 and TRBJ1-5 gives the whole variable domain GAGVSQSPRYKVTKRGQDVALRCDPISGHVSLYWYRQALGQGPEFLTYFNYEAQQDKSGLPNDRFSAERPEGSISTLTIQRTEQRDSAMYRCASSSDRGSVSNQPQHFGDGTRLSIL.

V and J are TRBV7-8 and TRBJ2-1; TRBD2 aligns across 9 bases. V lost 5 bases, J lost 6 bases, and 8 bases stayed unmatched. This CDR3 has 15 amino acids. Germline lookup yields CDR1 SGHVS and CDR2 FQNEAQ. This CDR3 is CASSITSGSTNEQFF. CDR3 bases: TGTGCCAGCAGCATAACTAGCGGGTCAACCAATGAGCAGTTCTTC.

The rearrangement links TRBV20-1 to TRBJ2-3; no clear D. Trimming shortened V by 1 base and J by 6 bases, and 5 bases separated the two germline ends. The CDR3 length is 11 residues. Germline V lookup: CDR1 DFQATT, CDR2 SNEGSKA (reference sequence). This CDR3 reads CSARAMDTQYF. CDR3 bases: TGCAGTGCTAGAGCCATGGATACGCAGTATTTT.

A single count supports this clone. The rearrangement links TRBV10-3 to TRBJ2-3; 7 nucleotides align to TRBD2. Trimming at V came to 3 bases and at J to 11 bases, leaving 5 bases not matched to a gene. The CDR3 loop spans 12 amino acids. Germline CDR1 ENHRY, CDR2 SYGVKD. DNA for the CDR3: TGTGCCATCAGTGATCGGGACTACCAGCAGTATTTT. Amino acids: CAISDRDYQQYF.

The V and J genes are TRBV6-1 and TRBJ1-2, with no clear D. CDR1 and CDR2 from the germline V gene are MNHNS and SASEGT. Trimming took off 1 base at V and 8 bases at J, with 11 bases between the two ends. The CDR3 is 13 residues long. The CDR3 spells CASSEEGVYGYTF. The DNA for the CDR3 is TGTGCCAGCAGTGAAGAAGGAGTGTACGGCTACACCTTC.

V and J are TRBV3-1 (or the pseudogene TRBV3-2) and TRBJ2-3; the match to TRBD2 covers 12 bases. The V and J ends lost 1 base and 4 bases, in that order; junction bases with no gene match: 6. Per germline, CDR1 LGHDT and CDR2 YNNKEL (reference sequence). The CDR3 totals 17 residues. The CDR3 sequence is CASSQGTSGVYADTQYF. DNA for the CDR3: TGTGCCAGCAGCCAAGGGACTAGCGGGGTGTATGCAGATACGCAGTATTTT.

The chain couples TRBV7-9 to TRBJ2-5; 7 bases match TRBD1. The CDR3 runs 12 residues. The germline V gene encodes CDR1 SEHNR and CDR2 FQNEAQ (reference sequence). V lost 11 bases to trimming and J lost 5 bases; unmatched junction nucleotides: 8. The CDR3 loop reads CASGTDRETQYF. CDR3 DNA sequence: TGTGCCTCGGGGACAGACCGTGAGACCCAGTACTTC.

This chain uses TRBV7-9 with TRBJ1-2, with D possibly TRBD1 on 5 matching bases. The CDR3 is 15 residues long. Trimming left V 1 base short and J 7 bases short, with 16 bases between. Per germline, CDR1 SEHNR and CDR2 FQNEAQ (reference sequence). The CDR3 DNA reads as TGTGCCAGCAGCTTAGTCCCGATAGGGGAAGCTGGCTACACCTTC. This encodes CASSLVPIGEAGYTF.

The chain couples TRBV25-1 to TRBJ1-2, with 10 bases fitting TRBD1. The length of the CDR3 is 15 residues. Trimming took 2 bases from V and 8 from J; bases not matched to a gene: 8. Germline CDR1 reads MGHDK; CDR2 reads SYGVNS. The CDR3 DNA follows: TGTGCCAGCAGTGAACCCTCCGGGACAGGGGTAGGCTACACCTTC. This encodes CASSEPSGTGVGYTF.

The chain combines TRBV13 with TRBJ1-1; 7 nucleotides agree with TRBD1. Germline V CDR1 and CDR2: PRHDT, FYEKMQ (reference sequence). This CDR3 region has 14 residues. Trimming took 4 bases from V and 2 from J; bases not matched to a gene: 4. CDR3 sequence (DNA): TGTGCCAGCAGCTGGGGACAGATAAACACTGAAGCTTTCTTT. It specifies CASSWGQINTEAFF.

The table lists this clone with a few counts. The rearrangement uses TRBV11-2 and TRBJ1-1, with D unclear. Looked up from germline, CDR1 is SGHAT and CDR2 is FQNNGV. V was pared by 0 bases and J by 4 bases, with 9 bases between. CDR3 length: 14 amino acids. Written as DNA, the CDR3 is TGTGCCAGCAGCTTAGAGGCAGGCCCCACTGAAGCTTTCTTT. Translating it yields CASSLEAGPTEAFF.

CDR3 DNA: TGTGCCACCTCGGACAGCATACGTGGAGAGACCCAGTACTTC. Protein: CATSDSIRGETQYF. J is TRBJ2-5 and V is TRBV19; D might be TRBD1 (6 bases). Germline values: CDR1 LNHDA, CDR2 SQIVND (reference sequence). The CDR3 extends over 14 amino acids. V lost 10 bases and J 4 bases, leaving 19 bases between the germline ends.

V gene TRBV18 combines with J gene TRBJ1-3, with 7 nucleotides matching TRBD1. After removal of 3 bases from V and 0 bases from J, the junction contained 11 bases not matched to a gene. Germline V CDR1 and CDR2: KGHSH, LQKENI. CDR3 length: 18 residues. The CDR3 spells CASSPILRGLNSGNTIYF. DNA of the CDR3: TGTGCCAGCTCACCCATTCTCAGGGGGTTGAACTCTGGAAACACCATATATTTT. The entire variable domain, with the rest obtained from reference TRBV18 and TRBJ1-3, is as follows: NAGVMQNPRHLVRRRGQEARLRCSPMKGHSHVYWYRQLPEEGLKFMVYLQKENIIDESGMPKERFSAEFPKEGPSILRIQQVVRGDSAAYFCASSPILRGLNSGNTIYFGEGSWLTVV.

The rearrangement uses TRBV19 and TRBJ2-5; D perhaps matches TRBD2 (7 bases). V shed 3 bases and J shed 2 bases, with 13 bases lying between them. The length of the CDR3 is 15 residues. Germline CDR1 and CDR2: LNHDA and SQIVND (reference sequence). The CDR3 region is CASSIWTRGQETQYF. CDR3 DNA sequence: TGTGCCAGTAGTATCTGGACTAGGGGGCAAGAGACCCAGTACTTC.

V gene TRBV5-5 combines with J gene TRBJ1-5, with 8 nucleotides matching TRBD1. The CDR3 is 17 residues long. V lost 1 base, J lost 2 bases, and 8 bases stayed unmatched. Per the germline V gene, CDR1 is SGHKS and CDR2 is YYEKEE (reference sequence). The CDR3 reads CASSLIPSTGGNQPQHF. CDR3 nucleotides: TGTGCCAGCAGCTTGATCCCGTCGACAGGGGGCAATCAGCCCCAGCATTTT.

In its sample, this clone was seen a few times. The rearrangement joins TRBV4-2 to TRBJ1-5, with no clear D. The germline gives CDR1 LGHNA, CDR2 YNFKEQ. The CDR3 has 16 amino acids. Trimming shortened V by 0 bases and J by 0 bases, and 9 bases separated the two germline ends. The CDR3 DNA reads as TGTGCCAGCAGCCAAGATGGCCAGAATAGCAATCAGCCCCAGCATTTT. Its protein is CASSQDGQNSNQPQHF.

The chain carries TRBV9 and TRBJ1-1; maybe TRBD1 (5 bases). The CDR3 has 15 residues. With 0 bases removed from V and 2 bases from J, the gap between germline ends came to 11 bases. The germline CDR1 and CDR2 sequences are SGDLS and YYNGEE. The CDR3 spells CASSVGGALNTEAFF. CDR3 in DNA: TGTGCCAGCAGCGTAGGCGGGGCTTTAAACACTGAAGCTTTCTTT.

This clone was recorded once. The CDR3 spells CASSLMTGAGEQYF. The CDR3 DNA reads TGTGCCAGCAGCTTAATGACAGGGGCGGGCGAGCAGTACTTC. The V gene is TRBV13, the J gene TRBJ2-7; 8 nucleotides agree with TRBD1. The CDR3 has 14 amino acids. The V gene's germline CDR1 is PRHDT and CDR2 FYEKMQ (reference sequence). V was pared by 2 bases and J by 6 bases, with 6 bases of the junction left unmatched.

The chain is built from TRBV5-1 and TRBJ2-7; perhaps TRBD2 as D (5 bases). CDR1 is SGHRS and CDR2 is YFSETQ in the germline V gene. The ends were cut back, 5 bases at V and 0 bases at J, with 15 bases in the middle. There are 15 residues in the CDR3. The DNA for the CDR3 is TGCGCCAGCAGACTAGGTTCTTCTAGCTCCTACGAGCAGTACTTC. Its translation: CASRLGSSSSYEQYF.

This chain links TRBV2 with TRBJ2-1, with 11 bases identical to TRBD2. The CDR3 spans 15 residues. CDR1 is SNHLY and CDR2 is FYNNEI in the germline V gene. The junction had 10 bases not matched to a gene; V was cut back by 8 bases and J by 7 bases. This CDR3 reads CASGPGLAATNEQFF. CDR3 nucleotides: TGTGCCAGCGGGCCGGGACTAGCGGCTACGAATGAGCAGTTCTTC.